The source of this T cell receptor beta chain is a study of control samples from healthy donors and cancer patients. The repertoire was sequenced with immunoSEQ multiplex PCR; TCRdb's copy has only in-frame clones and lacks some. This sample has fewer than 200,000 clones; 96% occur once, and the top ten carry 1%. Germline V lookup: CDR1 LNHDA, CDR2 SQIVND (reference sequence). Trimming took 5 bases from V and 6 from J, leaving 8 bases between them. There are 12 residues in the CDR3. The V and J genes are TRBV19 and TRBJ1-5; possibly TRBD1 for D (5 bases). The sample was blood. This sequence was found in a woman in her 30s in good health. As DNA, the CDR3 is TGTGCCAGTAGTCGGGGGTCTCAGCCCCAGCATTTT. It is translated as CASSRGSQPQHF. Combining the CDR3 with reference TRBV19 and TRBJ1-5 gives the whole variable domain DGGITQSPKYLFRKEGQNVTLSCEQNLNHDAMYWYRQDPGQGLRLIYYSQIVNDFQKGDIAEGYSVSREKKESFPLTVTSAQKNPTAFYLCASSRGSQPQHFGDGTRLSIL.